These 11 T cell receptor beta chains came from one sample sequenced in a study of T cells after yellow fever vaccination. One entry per CDR3 protein results from TCRdb running MiXCR on the 5' RACE reads. This table has hundreds of thousands of distinct CDR3 sequences, around 13% appearing once. The material was CD4+ T cells sorted from PBMCs, obtained 15 days after the yellow fever booster vaccination. These receptors all stem from a man younger than 35 who received the YFV17D yellow fever vaccine.

The CDR3 region has the DNA TGTGCCAGCAGCCTTCCTCTTCGCGGGGACTACGTTCAGACCCAGTACTTC. This translates into CASSLPLRGDYVQTQYF. J is TRBJ2-5 and V is TRBV7-2; 7 bases agree with TRBD2. CDR3 size: 17 residues. In germline, CDR1 is SGHTA, CDR2 FQGNSA. The trim removed 5 bases at V and 6 bases at J, leaving 18 bases unmatched.

This clonotype has only a few counts. This chain uses TRBV6-2 or TRBV6-3 with TRBJ2-5; D gene unclear. The ends were cut back, 2 bases at V and 2 bases at J, with 9 bases in the middle. The CDR3 is 14 residues long. Germline V gene lookup returns CDR1 MNHEY and CDR2 SVGEGT. In DNA, the CDR3 is TGTGCCAGCAGTTACCAACGTAGACAAGAGACCCAGTACTTC. It yields the protein CASSYQRRQETQYF.

This clonotype occurred a few times. V gene TRBV6-4 combines with J gene TRBJ1-5; D uncertain. The germline V gene encodes CDR1 MRHNA and CDR2 SNTAGT. This CDR3 has 12 amino acids. V lost 2 bases and J 6 bases, leaving 5 bases between the germline ends. The CDR3 region has the DNA TGTGCCAGCAGTGACCGAGGTCAGCCCCAGCATTTT. As protein: CASSDRGQPQHF.

The chain employs TRBV4-3 and TRBJ2-1; no firm D call. Germline CDR1 and CDR2: LGHNA and YSLEER. The CDR3 runs to 15 residues. V was pared by 1 base and J by 0 bases, with 7 bases between. CDR3 bases: TGCGCCAGCAGCCAAGGCCTTAACTCCTACAATGAGCAGTTCTTC. Translated, it gives CASSQGLNSYNEQFF.

The chain has TRBV28 and TRBJ2-1; tentative D call: TRBD2 (6 bases). Trimming left V 4 bases short and J 3 bases short, with 10 bases between. The germline CDR1 and CDR2 sequences are MDHEN and SYDVKM. The CDR3 extends over 14 amino acids. DNA of the CDR3: TGTGCCAGCAGTTCGGGGGACTTCTACAATGAGCAGTTCTTC. It specifies CASSSGDFYNEQFF. Filled out from reference TRBV28 and TRBJ2-1, the complete variable domain reads DVKVTQSSRYLVKRTGEKVFLECVQDMDHENMFWYRQDPGLGLRLIYFSYDVKMKEKGDIPEGYSVSREKKERFSLILESASTNQTSMYLCASSSGDFYNEQFFGPGTRLTVL.

This clonotype was seen repeatedly, ten times or more. This chain connects TRBV7-6 to TRBJ2-7; D possibly corresponds to TRBD2 (5 bases). The CDR3 spans 13 residues. In germline, CDR1 is SGHVS, CDR2 FNYEAQ. Trimming removed 5 bases at V and 2 bases at J, with 10 bases between. DNA of the CDR3: TGTGCCAGCAGCCGGGATTTAACCTACGAGCAGTACTTC. This translates into CASSRDLTYEQYF.

The sample holds many counts of this clonotype. The genes are TRBV20-1 and TRBJ1-1; the D is unclear. Germline CDR1 is DFQATT and CDR2 is SNEGSKA (reference sequence). The CDR3 covers 12 residues. Trimming took off 6 bases at V and 1 base at J, with 9 bases between the two ends. For the CDR3, the DNA is TGCAGTGCACTCCCGGGGAACACTGAAGCTTTCTTT. This gives the protein CSALPGNTEAFF.

This clonotype was counted between two and nine times. The chain links TRBV2 to TRBJ1-2, with TRBD1 matching over 10 bases. The V gene's germline CDR1 is SNHLY and CDR2 FYNNEI. Trimming took 4 bases from V and 6 from J; bases not matched to a gene: 8. The CDR3 is 15 residues long. The CDR3 DNA is TGTGCCAGCAGTGGTCCGCGGACAGGGGGAGATGGCTACACCTTC. Protein product: CASSGPRTGGDGYTF. The full variable domain, completed using reference TRBV2 and TRBJ1-2, is EPEVTQTPSHQVTQMGQEVILRCVPISNHLYFYWYRQILGQKVEFLVSFYNNEISEKSEIFDDQFSVERPDGSNFTLKIRSTKLEDSAMYFCASSGPRTGGDGYTFGSGTRLTVV.

This clonotype occurred a few times. The rearrangement joins TRBV3-1 to TRBJ1-2, with 7 bases that match TRBD1. Germline values: CDR1 LGHDT, CDR2 YNNKEL (reference sequence). J lost 7 bases, V lost 3 bases, and 8 bases had no gene match. This CDR3 contains 14 residues. The chain's CDR3 is CASSQRQGVSGYTF. In DNA form, the CDR3 reads TGTGCCAGCAGCCAGAGGCAGGGGGTCTCTGGCTACACCTTC.

The chain is built from TRBV12-3 or TRBV12-4 and TRBJ1-2; D is perhaps TRBD1 (5 bases). Deletions cut 7 bases from V and 7 bases from J, with 13 bases between. The CDR3 totals 12 residues. The CDR3 nucleotides read TGTGCCAGCATGGGGGAAGTGAGTGGCTACACCTTC. Protein sequence: CASMGEVSGYTF.

In its sample, this clonotype was seen a few times. V is TRBV7-6 and J is TRBJ1-4, with a possible D match to TRBD1 (5 bases). From germline, CDR1 is SGHVS and CDR2 FNYEAQ. The V and J ends lost 11 bases and 3 bases respectively, with 13 bases between them. The CDR3 consists of 13 residues. The CDR3 region is CAGTGVPNEKLFF. CDR3 coding DNA: TGTGCCGGTACGGGGGTACCTAATGAAAAACTGTTTTTT. The variable domain in full, completed from reference TRBV7-6 and TRBJ1-4, reads GAGVSQSPRYKVTKRGQDVALRCDPISGHVSLYWYRQALGQGPEFLTYFNYEAQQDKSGLPNDRFSAERPEGSISTLTIQRTEQRDSAMYRCAGTGVPNEKLFFGSGTQLSVL.